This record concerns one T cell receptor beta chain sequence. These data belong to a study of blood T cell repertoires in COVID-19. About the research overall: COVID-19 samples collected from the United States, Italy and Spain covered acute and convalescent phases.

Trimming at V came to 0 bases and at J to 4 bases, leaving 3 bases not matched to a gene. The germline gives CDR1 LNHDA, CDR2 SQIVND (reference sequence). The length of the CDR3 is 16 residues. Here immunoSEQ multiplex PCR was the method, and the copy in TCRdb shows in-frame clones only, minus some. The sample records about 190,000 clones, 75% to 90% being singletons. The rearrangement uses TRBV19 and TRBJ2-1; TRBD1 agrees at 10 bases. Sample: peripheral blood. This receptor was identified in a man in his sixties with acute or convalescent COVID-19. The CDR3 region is CASSIDWTGGYNEQFF. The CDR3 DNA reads TGTGCCAGTAGTATAGATTGGACAGGGGGGTACAATGAGCAGTTCTTC.